The rows below give T cell receptor beta chains drawn from one sample of a study of T cell repertoires in aging, cancer and after chemotherapy. TCRdb re-derived calls from the multiplex PCR reads in MiXCR, one entry per CDR3 protein. The data contain about 11,000 distinct CDR3 sequences, 25% to 30% of them seen just once; the ten biggest clones take up 1.5% to 2%. The sample was blood. The receptors originated from a human donor in good health. CDR3s include the opening cysteine and the closing phenylalanine or tryptophan. D genes are given only for firm matches. Where a row states a size, it is once, few, many or the class of an expanded clone; other rows omit it.

j_call v_call clone_size cdr3_length d_call cdr3_nt cdr3_aa
TRBJ2-1 TRBV6-5 few 15 NA TGTGCCAGCAGTCCCGGGGTGGGGGGCTACAATGAGCAGTTCTTC CASSPGVGGYNEQFF
TRBJ1-5 TRBV28 NA 14 NA TGTGCCAGCAGTTTAGGTTGGCCTAATCAGCCCCAGCATTTT CASSLGWPNQPQHF
TRBJ2-2 TRBV5-1 NA 14 NA TGCGCCAGCAGCATGCCCCAGACCACCGGGGAGCTGTTTTTT CASSMPQTTGELFF
TRBJ2-1 TRBV5-4 NA 15 TRBD1 TGTGCCAGCAGCTTACCGGGACAGGGGGCGCATGAGCAGTTCTTC CASSLPGQGAHEQFF
TRBJ1-2 TRBV5-1 NA 15 TRBD1 TGCGCCAGCAGCTGGGGACAGGGCGCGATCTATGGCTACACCTTC CASSWGQGAIYGYTF
TRBJ2-2 TRBV10-1 medium-sized 15 NA TGCGCCAGCAGTGAACGTCGAGTTGGGACCGGGGAGCTGTTTTTT CASSERRVGTGELFF
TRBJ2-3 TRBV24-1 NA 12 NA TGTGCCACCGGCGGGACCACAGATACGCAGTATTTT CATGGTTDTQYF
TRBJ2-2 TRBV20-1 NA 17 TRBD2 TGCAGTGCTGCCCTACGGACTAGCGGGAGCTTAGCCGGGGAGCTGTTTTTT CSAALRTSGSLAGELFF
TRBJ2-5 TRBV5-1 NA 15 TRBD1 TGCGCCAGCAGCCAGGGGACAGGGGGCCAAGAGACCCAGTACTTC CASSQGTGGQETQYF
TRBJ1-5 TRBV6-5 NA 13 NA TGTGCCAGCAGTTCTCTGTTGAATCAGCCCCAGCATTTT CASSSLLNQPQHF
TRBJ2-4 TRBV19 NA 14 TRBD1 TGTGCCAGTAGTATAGACAGGGACAGGGGCCTTCAGTACTTC CASSIDRDRGLQYF
TRBJ2-6 TRBV7-2 medium-sized 15 NA TGTGCCAGCAGCTCAAGGACGGCTGGGGCCAACGTCCTGACTTTC CASSSRTAGANVLTF
TRBJ2-3 TRBV19 NA 15 TRBD1 TGTGCCAGTAGCCCGACAGGGGACAGATTCGATACGCAGTATTTT CASSPTGDRFDTQYF
TRBJ1-6 TRBV28 few 12 NA TGTGCCAGCAGTTGGATGACTTCACCCCTCCACTTT CASSWMTSPLHF
TRBJ1-2 TRBV28 few 14 NA TGTGCCAGCAGTTTCGACAGGACCCCGGTGGGCTACACCTTC CASSFDRTPVGYTF
TRBJ2-1 TRBV6-5 NA 14 TRBD1 TGTGCCAGCAGCCGAGACAGGGGGGGTTATGAGCAGTTCTTC CASSRDRGGYEQFF
TRBJ1-4 TRBV12-3/TRBV12-4 few 15 TRBD1 TGTGCCAGCAGCCCTACAGGGGGCGGTTTTGAAAAACTGTTTTTT CASSPTGGGFEKLFF
TRBJ2-5 TRBV11-1 NA 13 NA TGTGCCAGCAGCTTATCCCACAAAGAGACCCAGTACTTC CASSLSHKETQYF
TRBJ2-1 TRBV28 NA 15 NA TGTGCCAGCAGTTTAGCGGGGCCGGGGGTTTGGGAGCAGTTCTTC CASSLAGPGVWEQFF
TRBJ1-3 TRBV19 NA 15 NA TGTGCCAGTAGTATGGGCGGAGGGCCTGGAAACACCATATATTTT CASSMGGGPGNTIYF
TRBJ2-3 TRBV20-1 few 15 TRBD2 TGCAGTGCTTCTAGCGGGGGGCCTAGCACAGATACGCAGTATTTT CSASSGGPSTDTQYF
TRBJ2-3 TRBV7-2 few 11 NA TGTGCCAGCAGCGAGACCGATACGCAGTATTTT CASSETDTQYF
TRBJ2-7 TRBV27 NA 15 TRBD2 TGTGCCAGCAGTTTAAATGGCGGGAGCAGACACGAGCAGTACTTC CASSLNGGSRHEQYF
TRBJ2-2 TRBV27 NA 17 TRBD2 TGTGCCAGCAGTTTATGGGCTAGCGGGAGGAACACCGGGGAGCTGTTTTTT CASSLWASGRNTGELFF
TRBJ1-1 TRBV27 few 13 NA TGTGCCAGCAGTCCAGGACCTCACACTGAAGCTTTCTTT CASSPGPHTEAFF
TRBJ2-3 TRBV6-5 NA 15 TRBD1 TGTGCCAGCAGTTACGTGACAGGGGGCGCAGATACGCAGTATTTT CASSYVTGGADTQYF
TRBJ1-5 TRBV5-1 NA 14 NA TGCGCCAGCAGCTTAACGAGCGGCAATCAGCCCCAGCATTTT CASSLTSGNQPQHF
TRBJ2-7 TRBV14 NA 15 NA TGTGCCAGCAGCCAAGATCTTGGCAAAGCACATGAGCAGTACTTC CASSQDLGKAHEQYF
TRBJ2-7 TRBV5-4 NA 11 NA TGTGCCAGCAGCTTAACCTACGAGCAGTACTTC CASSLTYEQYF
TRBJ2-7 TRBV7-9 few 17 TRBD1 TGTGCCAGCAGCTCGAAAGGGGGACAGGGTTTACCTTACGAGCAGTACTTC CASSSKGGQGLPYEQYF
TRBJ2-2 TRBV20-1 NA 12 NA TGCAGTGCTAGAAGGGCACCGGACCAAAACTTTTTT CSARRAPDQNFF
TRBJ2-1 TRBV20-1 few 12 NA TGCAGTACTGGACAGGGAGGGAATGAGCAGTTCTTC CSTGQGGNEQFF
TRBJ2-7 TRBV27 medium-sized 15 TRBD2 TGTGCCAGCAGTTCGAGCGGGACCAGCTCCTACGAGCAGTACTTC CASSSSGTSSYEQYF
TRBJ2-7 TRBV10-1 few 13 NA TGCGCCAGCAGTGGAGAGGGAACCTACGAGCAGTACTTC CASSGEGTYEQYF
TRBJ2-2 TRBV6-2/TRBV6-3 NA 15 NA TGTGCCAGCAGGGTGGACAGAATGAACACCGGGGAGCTGTTTTTT CASRVDRMNTGELFF
TRBJ1-3 TRBV20-1 medium-sized 13 NA TGCAGTGCTCTAGTTACTCCTGGAAACACCATATATTTT CSALVTPGNTIYF
TRBJ1-2 TRBV27 NA 20 TRBD1 TGTGCCAGCAGTTTATCTGGATGGCTCGCGAGACAGGGAACTAACTATGGCTACACCTTC CASSLSGWLARQGTNYGYTF
TRBJ2-7 TRBV6-5 NA 11 NA TGCGCCAGCAGGACAAACTACGAGCAGTACTTC CASRTNYEQYF
TRBJ1-4 TRBV6-1 few 14 NA TGTGCCAGCAACCGGGGGGCCCCAAATGAAAAACTGTTTTTT CASNRGAPNEKLFF
TRBJ2-3 TRBV6-6 NA 14 NA TGTGCCAGCAGTTACACAGGCAGCACAGATACGCAGTATTTT CASSYTGSTDTQYF
TRBJ2-7 TRBV6-5 NA 15 TRBD2 TGTGCCAGCAGCTCGGGGGGGGGCCTGGTTTACGAGCAGTACTTC CASSSGGGLVYEQYF
TRBJ2-2 TRBV18 NA 15 TRBD2 TGTGCCAGCTCACCGGAGCGGGAATACACCGGGGAGCTGTTTTTT CASSPEREYTGELFF
TRBJ1-3 TRBV20-1 few 16 NA TGCAGTGCTAGAGATCAGCAGCGGGGCGATGGAAACACCATATATTTT CSARDQQRGDGNTIYF
TRBJ2-7 TRBV6-1 medium-sized 17 TRBD2 TGTGCCAGCCGATGGACTAGCGGGCCTTCTCAAACCTACGAGCAGTACTTC CASRWTSGPSQTYEQYF
TRBJ2-2 TRBV30 few 13 NA TGTGCCTGGGGGACGGGGAACACCGGGGAGCTGTTTTTT CAWGTGNTGELFF
TRBJ2-2 TRBV6-1 few 17 TRBD2 TGTGCCAGCAGCCTAAGAGGGCTAGCGGAGATCACCGGGGAGCTGTTTTTT CASSLRGLAEITGELFF
TRBJ2-4 TRBV30 NA 15 NA TGTGCCTGGAGCCGTCTAGGGGGAGATGGGGACATTCAGTACTTC CAWSRLGGDGDIQYF
TRBJ2-7 TRBV30 few 14 TRBD1 TGTGCCTGGAGGGATACAGGGGCGGGCTACGAGCAGTACTTC CAWRDTGAGYEQYF